This T cell receptor (beta chain) was retrieved from a study of blood T cell repertoires in COVID-19. Study at large: The United States, Italy and Spain were the sources of the acute and convalescent COVID-19 samples. Sources were T cells, B-cell-depleted T cells, or PBMCs; the material itself was cDNA or gDNA.

Per the original methods: For nucleated cells, counts were estimated from reference gene primer amplification. The method was immunoSEQ multiplex PCR; TCRdb's version includes in-frame clones alone and lacks a portion of them. Clone size and V and J calls were adopted from that table, with D and trimming inferred from the DNA. The profile covers fewer than 90,000 clones, with 90% to 95% appearing a single time and almost 4.5% taken by the ten largest. This CDR3 has 15 residues. With 10 bases clipped from V and 5 bases from J, the junction kept 8 bases outside the gene matches. CDR1 MDHEN and CDR2 SYDVKM come from the germline V gene.

This sequence originates from a human donor with active COVID-19. The donor label of this sample is uncertain. Sequenced sample: peripheral blood. This sequence joins TRBV28 and TRBJ2-1; 13 positions agree with TRBD2. The CDR3 spells CATRVGLAGNNEQFF. For the CDR3, the DNA is TGTGCCACCCGAGTGGGACTAGCGGGGAACAATGAGCAGTTCTTC.